These 18 T cell receptor beta chains came from one sample sequenced in a study of metastatic and nonmetastatic thyroid tumors. All patients reached thyroid surgery having received no treatment beforehand. From the PCR reads, TCRdb re-called clones with MiXCR. The table has 6,500 to 9,000 clones, over 35% seen once. The sample consisted of tumor tissue. The receptors originated from a female donor with papillary thyroid cancer or a benign thyroid nodule (not recorded which). Some clones in this sample may be carry-over from other donors' samples.

The chain couples TRBV2 to TRBJ1-2; 7 bases are a match to TRBD1. This CDR3 comprises 15 residues. Germline V gene lookup returns CDR1 SNHLY and CDR2 FYNNEI. Unmatched junction bases numbered 10, after V lost 6 bases and J lost 3 bases. CDR3 loop: CASRTTGMSDYGYTF. The CDR3 region has the DNA TGTGCCAGCAGAACGACAGGGATGAGTGACTATGGCTACACCTTC. Filled out from reference TRBV2 and TRBJ1-2, the complete variable domain reads EPEVTQTPSHQVTQMGQEVILRCVPISNHLYFYWYRQILGQKVEFLVSFYNNEISEKSEIFDDQFSVERPDGSNFTLKIRSTKLEDSAMYFCASRTTGMSDYGYTFGSGTRLTVV.

In its sample, this clone was seen once. At one of its ends the junction is not consistent with the germline gene, which may arise from a read error. The V and J genes are TRBV11-2 and TRBJ1-2; possibly TRBD1 for D (5 bases). The germline gives CDR1 SGHAT, CDR2 FQNNGV. This CDR3 is built from 11 residues. The chain's CDR3 is CASSPGLGPIF. In DNA, the CDR3 is TGTGCCAGCAGCCCAGGTTTGGGGCCGATCTTC.

This sequence joins TRBV5-5 and TRBJ2-2; D uncertain. In germline, CDR1 is SGHKS, CDR2 YYEKEE (reference sequence). The length of the CDR3 is 13 residues. V lost 2 bases and J 3 bases, leaving 5 bases between the germline ends. The CDR3 nucleotides read TGTGCCAGCAGCTTTTGGGACACCGGGGAGCTGTTTTTT. Amino acid sequence: CASSFWDTGELFF.

The J gene is TRBJ2-3, the V gene TRBV6-4; TRBD2 matches at 7 bases. In germline, CDR1 is MRHNA, CDR2 SNTAGT. Unmatched junction bases numbered 6, after V lost 2 bases and J lost 4 bases. This CDR3 region has 15 residues. This CDR3 is CASSDGAGVPDTQYF. The CDR3 nucleotides read TGTGCCAGCAGTGACGGGGCGGGAGTGCCAGATACGCAGTATTTT.

This clone was counted between two and nine times. J is TRBJ2-1 and V is TRBV5-1; TRBD1 matches 9 bases. The germline V gene has CDR1 SGHRS and CDR2 YFSETQ. The CDR3 runs 13 residues. J lost 9 bases, V lost 7 bases, and 8 bases had no gene match. This CDR3 is CASGGQGRTEQFF. CDR3 bases: TGCGCCAGCGGAGGACAGGGGCGTACTGAGCAGTTCTTC. Full variable domain (rest looked up from reference TRBV5-1 and TRBJ2-1): KAGVTQTPRYLIKTRGQQVTLSCSPISGHRSVSWYQQTPGQGLQFLFEYFSETQRNKGNFPGRFSGRQFSNSRSEMNVSTLELGDSALYLCASGGQGRTEQFFGPGTRLTVL.

The V call is TRBV10-3, the J call TRBJ2-7, with 14 bases lining up with TRBD2. The CDR3 loop spans 18 amino acids. Germline V gene lookup returns CDR1 ENHRY and CDR2 SYGVKD. J was trimmed by 4 bases and V by 4 bases; bases with no gene match: 12. Here the CDR3 reads CAISADGGLAGVGYEQYF. CDR3 coding DNA: TGTGCCATCAGTGCCGACGGGGGACTAGCGGGAGTTGGATACGAGCAGTACTTC.

V is TRBV7-8 and J is TRBJ2-2; D is possibly TRBD2 (6 bases). With 3 bases removed from V and 1 base from J, the gap between germline ends came to 15 bases. The CDR3 is made up of 17 amino acids. Germline V lookup: CDR1 SGHVS, CDR2 FQNEAQ. CDR3 region: CASSFRRLEGNTGELFF. The CDR3 coding sequence is TGTGCCAGCAGCTTCCGCCGACTAGAGGGGAACACCGGGGAGCTGTTTTTT. Full variable domain (rest looked up from reference TRBV7-8 and TRBJ2-2): GAGVSQSPRYKVAKRGQDVALRCDPISGHVSLFWYQQALGQGPEFLTYFQNEAQLDKSGLPSDRFFAERPEGSVSTLKIQRTQQEDSAVYLCASSFRRLEGNTGELFFGEGSRLTVL.

Turning to this clone: The conserved final phenylalanine or tryptophan is absent from the CDR3, which likely points to a read error. The V and J genes are TRBV7-6 and TRBJ2-5; 10 positions match TRBD2. The V segment lost 9 bases and the J segment 1 base; nucleotides outside the gene matches: 11. The germline CDR1 and CDR2 sequences are SGHVS and FNYEAQ. CDR3 size: 16 residues. In DNA form, the CDR3 reads TGTGCCAGAGGACCTATAGCGGGAGGAAGCCAAGAGACCCAGTACTTA. Its protein product is CARGPIAGGSQETQYL.

This clone was seen repeatedly, ten times or more. The chain has TRBV9 and TRBJ2-5; a possible D gene is TRBD1 (5 bases). The CDR3 covers 12 residues. The germline V gene encodes CDR1 SGDLS and CDR2 YYNGEE. Trimming took 0 bases from V and 9 from J, leaving 9 bases between them. CDR3 sequence: CASSVESGPQYF. DNA for the CDR3: TGTGCCAGCAGCGTAGAATCAGGGCCCCAGTACTTC.

In this sample, this clone turned up a few times. This chain joins TRBV6-1 and TRBJ1-1, with a possible D match to TRBD1 (5 bases). The germline gives CDR1 MNHNS, CDR2 SASEGT. Trimming took 6 bases from V and 5 from J, leaving 19 bases between them. The CDR3 runs 15 residues. The CDR3 DNA reads as TGTGCCAGCAGCTCCCGACCCACTACAGGTACTGAAGCTTTCTTT. It encodes CASSSRPTTGTEAFF.

The chain joins TRBV20-1 to TRBJ2-7; 12 positions match TRBD2. The CDR3 runs to 13 residues. Germline assignment: CDR1 DFQATT and CDR2 SNEGSKA (reference sequence). V lost 5 bases, J lost 6 bases, and 5 bases stayed unmatched. The CDR3 DNA is TGCAGTGCTGACATGACTAGCGGGAGCGAGCAGTACTTC. This gives the protein CSADMTSGSEQYF.

This clone is medium-sized (0.01 to 0.1%) by share. This chain links TRBV30 with TRBJ2-7; TRBD2 might be the D (6 bases). This CDR3 has 12 residues. V was pared by 0 bases and J by 6 bases, with 9 bases between. CDR1 GTSNPN and CDR2 SVGIG come from the germline V gene (reference sequence). The CDR3 protein is CAWSVEGREQYF. In nucleotides, the CDR3 is TGTGCCTGGAGTGTGGAGGGGCGCGAGCAGTACTTC. Based on the CDR3 plus reference TRBV30 and TRBJ2-7, the full variable domain is SQTIHQWPATLVQPVGSPLSLECTVEGTSNPNLYWYRQAAGRGLQLLFYSVGIGQISSEVPQNLSASRPQDRQFILSSKKLLLSDSGFYLCAWSVEGREQYFGPGTRLTVT.

This clone is medium-sized by share. The chain employs TRBV20-1 and TRBJ2-1; tentative D call: TRBD2 (6 bases). Per the germline V gene, CDR1 is DFQATT and CDR2 is SNEGSKA (reference sequence). The V and J ends lost 5 bases and 0 bases respectively, with 14 bases between them. The CDR3 is 15 amino acids. The CDR3 loop reads CSASIAEHSYNEQFF. The CDR3 coding sequence is TGCAGTGCTTCCATAGCGGAACACTCCTACAATGAGCAGTTCTTC.

This clone has just a few counts. The chain joins TRBV30 to TRBJ1-1; D unresolved. Between the trimmed V and J ends, which lost 5 bases and 0 bases, there was a span of 7 bases. The CDR3 contains 12 residues. CDR1 GTSNPN and CDR2 SVGIG come from the germline V gene (reference sequence). The CDR3 protein is CAWANMNTEAFF. CDR3 DNA sequence: TGTGCCTGGGCCAACATGAACACTGAAGCTTTCTTT.

There are many counts of this clone. The genes are TRBV28 and TRBJ2-7; 11 nucleotides agree with TRBD2. V dropped 8 bases and J dropped 3; count of bases not matched to a gene: 9. Germline assignment: CDR1 MDHEN and CDR2 SYDVKM. The CDR3 length is 15 residues. In DNA form, the CDR3 reads TGTGCCAGCGCTTCCCGGCTAGCGGGAGGCTACGAGCAGTACTTC. Translated: CASASRLAGGYEQYF.

The chain links TRBV30 to TRBJ2-3; D is uncertain. Trimming took 5 bases from V and 3 from J, leaving 15 bases between them. Per germline, CDR1 GTSNPN and CDR2 SVGIG (reference sequence). This CDR3 is built from 14 residues. CDR3 amino acids: CAWEDWVGTDTQYF. In DNA, the CDR3 is TGTGCCTGGGAAGACTGGGTTGGTACAGATACGCAGTATTTT.

This clone showed up many times. This may come from a read error, since a much larger clone is one base off. The same CDR3 also results from other DNA sequences found in this sample. This chain links TRBV6-1 with TRBJ1-2; maybe TRBD1 (6 bases). Germline V lookup: CDR1 MNHNS, CDR2 SASEGT. The CDR3 spans 15 residues. The CDR3 loop reads CASSSGQTSSYGYTF. CDR3 sequence (DNA): TGTGCTAGCAGTTCCGGACAGACCTCATCCTATGGCTACACCTTC.

This clone occurred a few times. The chain combines TRBV11-2 with TRBJ1-1; 9 positions match TRBD1. The CDR3 is made up of 18 amino acids. Trimming removed 1 base from V and 3 bases from J; junction bases left unmatched: 12. Germline V gene lookup returns CDR1 SGHAT and CDR2 FQNNGV. The CDR3 spells CASSLGVGGDRVDTEAFF. CDR3 sequence (DNA): TGTGCCAGCAGCTTAGGAGTAGGAGGGGACAGGGTCGACACTGAAGCTTTCTTT.